A single sample is the source of the 8 T cell receptor beta chains below, sequenced in a study of blood T cell repertoires in COVID-19. The assay was immunoSEQ multiplex PCR, and TCRdb's table has in-frame clones only and misses some. The sample has approximately 70,000 clones, over 65% seen once. Sequenced input: peripheral blood. Every receptor here comes from a woman aged 65 to 85 with acute or convalescent COVID-19.

V and J are TRBV19 and TRBJ2-7; tentatively, D is TRBD1 (6 bases). CDR1 and CDR2 from the germline V gene are LNHDA and SQIVND (reference sequence). This CDR3 has 13 residues. The V end lost 5 bases, the J end lost 2 bases, and 10 bases lay between the germline ends. The CDR3 region is CASSRRGPYEQYF. The DNA for the CDR3 is TGTGCCAGTAGTCGCAGGGGTCCCTACGAGCAGTACTTC.

The chain joins TRBV11-2 to TRBJ2-7, with D possibly matching TRBD2 (6 bases). Germline V CDR1 and CDR2: SGHAT, FQNNGV. V was shortened by 2 bases and J by 5 bases, with 16 bases between the two germline ends. The CDR3 contains 15 residues. The CDR3 sequence is CASSLRGKQSDEQYF. In DNA form, the CDR3 reads TGTGCCAGCAGCTTACGGGGGAAACAGTCGGACGAGCAGTACTTC.

This clone was counted between two and nine times. The chain employs TRBV19 and TRBJ2-2; the match to TRBD1 covers 7 bases. The germline gives CDR1 LNHDA, CDR2 SQIVND (reference sequence). This CDR3 region has 17 residues. J gave up 3 bases and V 7 bases, and 14 bases lay outside the gene matches. The CDR3 bases are TGTGCCAGTATCGGGCTTAGGGGGCGCCTGGACACCGGGGAGCTGTTTTTT. As protein: CASIGLRGRLDTGELFF.

This clone has just a few counts. The chain uses TRBV18 and TRBJ1-1; a weak D match, TRBD1 (5 bases). The length of the CDR3 is 16 residues. V gave up 3 bases and J gave up 0 bases, with 14 bases separating them. From germline, CDR1 is KGHSH and CDR2 LQKENI. CDR3 sequence reads: CASSPLKGDLNTEAFF. DNA for the CDR3: TGTGCCAGCTCACCCCTCAAAGGGGACTTGAACACTGAAGCTTTCTTT.

This chain links TRBV19 with TRBJ1-4, with a weak D call TRBD1 (6 bases). Germline V gene sequence: CDR1 LNHDA, CDR2 SQIVND (reference sequence). This CDR3 region has 16 residues. V lost 9 bases and J lost 10, with 27 bases in between. The CDR3 protein is CASYPTPARGVGKLFF. The DNA of the CDR3 is TGTGCCAGCTACCCAACCCCGGCCAGGGGAGTCGGAAAACTGTTTTTT.

This clone was counted once. The chain couples TRBV7-2 to TRBJ1-2; D is undetermined. Germline CDR1 and CDR2: SGHTA and FQGNSA. The CDR3 runs 14 residues. The germline V and J ends were trimmed by 7 bases and 4 bases, with 16 bases remaining between them. The CDR3 here is CASTRQGISYGYTF. The CDR3 DNA sequence: TGTGCCAGCACCCGACAAGGAATTTCCTATGGCTACACCTTC.

The CDR3 spells CASSLEGHPQETQYF. The CDR3 DNA sequence: TGTGCCAGCAGCTTAGAGGGACACCCGCAAGAGACCCAGTACTTC. J is TRBJ2-5 and V is TRBV7-9, with D tentatively TRBD1 (6 bases). Germline V gene lookup returns CDR1 SEHNR and CDR2 FQNEAQ (reference sequence). The CDR3 has 15 amino acids. Between the trimmed V and J ends, which lost 1 base and 2 bases, there was a span of 11 bases. Full variable domain (rest looked up from reference TRBV7-9 and TRBJ2-5): DTGVSQNPRHKITKRGQNVTFRCDPISEHNRLYWYRQTLGQGPEFLTYFQNEAQLEKSRLLSDRFSAERPKGSFSTLEIQRTEQGDSAMYLCASSLEGHPQETQYFGPGTRLLVL.

This clone has a handful of counts. The V call is TRBV7-2, the J call TRBJ1-4; D might be TRBD1 (5 bases). This CDR3 is built from 13 residues. CDR1 and CDR2 (germline): SGHTA, FQGNSA. V gave up 8 bases and J gave up 4 bases, with 11 bases separating them. CDR3 in amino acids: CASARANNEKLFF. The CDR3 DNA follows: TGTGCCAGCGCCAGGGCGAATAATGAAAAACTGTTTTTT.